The next 5 T cell receptor beta chains were all read from a single sample in a study of graft-versus-host responses after intestinal transplantation. Processing released intraepithelial and lamina propria lymphocytes from the graft tissue. Profiled with immunoSEQ multiplex PCR; TCRdb holds only in-frame clones, not every one. Counted here are about 63,000 clones, roughly nine tenths occurring once; the ten biggest clones make up over 1.5%. This specimen was ileum tissue, taken 357 days after transplant. Receptors originate from a human patient who received an intestinal transplant, so some T cells may come from the graft donor.

The rearrangement joins TRBV5-1 to TRBJ1-1; D gene unclear. The CDR3 is 13 amino acids. Germline CDR1 and CDR2: SGHRS and YFSETQ. V lost 0 bases, J lost 6 bases, and 9 bases lay in between. CDR3 sequence: CASSLVGRSEAFF. CDR3 sequence (DNA): TGCGCCAGCAGCTTGGTTGGCAGATCTGAAGCTTTCTTT.

The chain is built from TRBV6-5 and TRBJ1-4; tentatively, D is TRBD1 (5 bases). Germline CDR1 is MNHEY and CDR2 is SVGAGI. The CDR3 loop spans 13 amino acids. Trimming removed 5 bases at V and 4 bases at J, with 8 bases between. The CDR3 coding sequence is TGTGCCAGCAGTCAGGGATTTAATGAAAAACTGTTTTTT. It specifies CASSQGFNEKLFF.

The chain recombines TRBV18 with TRBJ2-6; D unclear. Deletions cut 2 bases from V and 0 bases from J, with 11 bases between. From germline, CDR1 is KGHSH and CDR2 LQKENI. CDR3 length: 17 amino acids. CDR3: CASSPGVPYSGANVLTF. Here the CDR3 DNA reads TGTGCCAGCTCACCAGGGGTCCCCTACTCTGGGGCCAACGTCCTGACTTTC.

The chain links TRBV10-3 to TRBJ2-4, with 11 positions matching TRBD1. The CDR3 contains 13 residues. CDR1 and CDR2 (germline): ENHRY, SYGVKD. V trimming: 11 bases; J trimming: 7 bases; junction bases outside the gene matches: 7. CDR3: CAASGTGGNIQYF. CDR3 nucleotides: TGTGCCGCGTCCGGGACAGGGGGTAACATTCAGTACTTC.

This CDR3 reads CASSEGLTSTETQYF. The DNA of the CDR3 is TGTGCCAGCAGTGAGGGGCTTACTAGCACGGAGACCCAGTACTTC. The chain combines TRBV9 with TRBJ2-5; D is perhaps TRBD2 (6 bases). From germline, CDR1 is SGDLS and CDR2 YYNGEE. This CDR3 spans 15 amino acids. Trimming removed 5 bases from V and 5 bases from J, with 19 bases in between. The entire variable domain, with the rest obtained from reference TRBV9 and TRBJ2-5, is as follows: DSGVTQTPKHLITATGQRVTLRCSPRSGDLSVYWYQQSLDQGLQFLIQYYNGEERAKGNILERFSAQQFPDLHSELNLSSLELGDSALYFCASSEGLTSTETQYFGPGTRLLVL.